These 7 T cell receptor beta chains were sequenced from one sample in a study of CD8 T cells in ankylosing spondylitis. TCRdb called the 5' RACE reads again in MiXCR, with one record for every CDR3 protein. The data hold a few hundred thousand distinct CDR3 sequences, with approximately 16% observed a single time. General study points: It appeared that ankylosing spondylitis blood was characterized by a TCR beta motif of several highly homologous variants.

Antigen specificity for these receptors is unknown. The sequenced material came from blood, either unsorted or a sorted T cell fraction (not recorded which). All receptors derive from a male donor with ankylosing spondylitis.

V is TRBV6-2 or TRBV6-3 and J is TRBJ2-4; no firm D call. The CDR3 consists of 12 residues. Trimming removed 3 bases from V and 9 bases from J, with 9 bases in between. Per the germline V gene, CDR1 is MNHEY and CDR2 is SVGEGT. CDR3 DNA sequence: TGTGCCAGCAGTTATTGGGCAGGCATTCAGTACTTC. It specifies CASSYWAGIQYF.

The V call is TRBV6-2 or TRBV6-3, the J call TRBJ2-7, with D unresolved. The V end lost 6 bases, the J end lost 3 bases, and 12 bases lay between the germline ends. This CDR3 contains 13 residues. In germline, CDR1 is MNHEY, CDR2 SVGEGT. The CDR3 protein is CASSFSANYEQYF. CDR3 DNA: TGTGCCAGCAGCTTCAGCGCGAACTACGAGCAGTACTTC.

This clonotype was counted ten times or more. The genes are TRBV10-3 and TRBJ2-5; TRBD2 aligns across 11 bases. From germline, CDR1 is ENHRY and CDR2 SYGVKD. The trim removed 2 bases at V and 5 bases at J, leaving 10 bases unmatched. The CDR3 is made up of 17 amino acids. In nucleotides, the CDR3 is TGTGCCATCAGTGAGCCCGGGACTAGCGGAGGGGTGGAGACCCAGTACTTC. This codes for CAISEPGTSGGVETQYF.

This clonotype was observed many times. The V call is TRBV2, the J call TRBJ1-1; the D gene is possibly TRBD1 (5 bases). CDR1 SNHLY and CDR2 FYNNEI come from the germline V gene. V was trimmed by 0 bases and J by 3 bases, leaving 11 bases between them. The CDR3 extends over 15 amino acids. The DNA for the CDR3 is TGTGCCAGCAGTGAAGCGGGGCTCACGGACACTGAAGCTTTCTTT. Its protein product is CASSEAGLTDTEAFF.

This clonotype occurred a few times. The chain combines TRBV6-4 with TRBJ2-2, with TRBD1 identical over 8 bases. Germline CDR1 MRHNA, CDR2 SNTAGT. V lost 0 bases and J lost 3; bases outside the gene matches: 0. CDR3 length: 15 residues. The CDR3 here is CASSDSQGDTGELFF. CDR3 nucleotide sequence: TGTGCCAGCAGTGACTCACAGGGGGACACCGGGGAGCTGTTTTTT.

The V call is TRBV10-3, the J call TRBJ2-7, with TRBD2 matching 7 bases. The J segment lost 3 bases and the V segment lost 2 bases, leaving 1 base of the junction unmatched. CDR3 size: 13 residues. Germline-derived CDR1 and CDR2 are ENHRY and SYGVKD. The CDR3 DNA is TGTGCCATCAGTGAGGGGGACTACTACGAGCAGTACTTC. This encodes CAISEGDYYEQYF.

This clonotype has a handful of counts. The J gene is TRBJ2-1, the V gene TRBV12-3 or TRBV12-4; TRBD1 aligns across 7 bases. This CDR3 spans 15 amino acids. V dropped 6 bases and J dropped 1; count of bases not matched to a gene: 6. Here the CDR3 DNA reads TGTGCCAGCAGGGGAAGACAGGGATCCTACAATGAGCAGTTCTTC. Protein sequence: CASRGRQGSYNEQFF.